The clone carrying this T cell receptor beta chain was counted a single time. Its antigen is unidentified. The data were obtained in a study of vaccination and CD4 T cells after COVID-19. Looking at the study overall: As control conditions, cultures were given either a CEFX pool serving as positive control, an HIV-1 Nef pool, or no peptide at all.

Treatment defined: 10-day PBMC culture with coronavirus spike peptide pools or control peptides (ViraFEST assay). ViraFEST used peptide pools to expand antigen-specific T cells before TCR sequencing. The Oncomine TCR Beta short-read assay was applied to DNA of cultured CD4+ T cells. One entry per CDR3 protein, called by TCRdb with MiXCR from the PCR reads. The sample includes fewer than 12,000 distinct CDR3 sequences, 64% seen only once; the top ten take approximately 35%. V lost 4 bases to trimming and J lost 10 bases; unmatched junction nucleotides: 6. CDR3 length equals 13 residues. Germline assignment: CDR1 LNHNV and CDR2 YYDKDF (reference sequence). Whole-study findings and limits: Spike mono-reactive clones accounted for 304 of the 307 vaccine-specific clones found in convalescent patients.

The rearrangement joins TRBV15 to TRBJ1-1; 10 bases match TRBD1. This TCR was recovered from a human donor who had recovered from COVID-19. Source material: CD4+ T cells from blood, cultured in vitro. As DNA, the CDR3 is TGTGCCACCAGCACGGGGGACAGGGGTAGAGCTTTCTTT. Amino acid sequence: CATSTGDRGRAFF.